This entry lists 24 T cell receptor beta chains sequenced from one sample in a study of T cell responses to AZD1222 COVID-19 vaccine. Generated by immunoSEQ multiplex PCR, the TCRdb table keeps only in-frame clones and is missing some. This table has over 100,000 clones, more than 70% appearing once. Sequenced material: peripheral blood, taken on day 0 of AZD1222 vaccination. Receptors originate from an adult in good health.

The chain employs TRBV9 and TRBJ2-2, with D possibly matching TRBD2 (6 bases). CDR1 and CDR2 (germline): SGDLS, YYNGEE. V was shortened by 0 bases and J by 2 bases, with 11 bases between the two germline ends. The CDR3 is 16 amino acids. CDR3 nucleotide sequence: TGTGCCAGCAGCGTAGGGAGGGAGACTAACACCGGGGAGCTGTTTTTT. Translating gives CASSVGRETNTGELFF.

The chain recombines TRBV6-5 with TRBJ1-2; D might be TRBD1 (6 bases). The CDR3 is 15 amino acids. Germline-derived CDR1 and CDR2 are MNHEY and SVGAGI. Trimming left V 5 bases short and J 5 bases short, with 18 bases between. CDR3 loop: CASSTGPQQPYGYTF. CDR3 in DNA: TGTGCCAGCAGTACAGGGCCGCAGCAGCCATATGGCTACACCTTC.

The sample holds one count of this clone. The V call is TRBV6-1, the J call TRBJ2-5; no firm D call. The germline CDR1 and CDR2 sequences are MNHNS and SASEGT. Between the trimmed V and J ends, which lost 2 bases and 1 base, there was a span of 8 bases. The CDR3 runs to 14 residues. The DNA for the CDR3 is TGTGCCAGCAGTGAACAAGGGTCCCAAGAGACCCAGTACTTC. It yields the protein CASSEQGSQETQYF.

CDR3 sequence (DNA): TGTGCCAGCAGCTCAAAAAACACGGGTAGCGGGAGCCCTGAGCAGTTCTTC. Translating gives CASSSKNTGSGSPEQFF. The chain is built from TRBV27 and TRBJ2-1, with 9 bases fitting TRBD2. V shed 6 bases, J shed 9 bases, and the junction held 18 bases outside the gene matches. This CDR3 has 17 amino acids. The germline gives CDR1 MNHEY, CDR2 SMNVEV (reference sequence).

V is TRBV6-2 or TRBV6-3 and J is TRBJ1-5; no clear D gene. Trimming cost V 0 bases and J 7 bases, with 10 bases left between them. The CDR3 runs to 14 residues. CDR1 and CDR2 (germline): MNHEY, SVGEGT. CDR3 in DNA: TGTGCCAGCAGTTACTCGATCGGGGAACAGCCCCAGCATTTT. This gives the protein CASSYSIGEQPQHF.

V is TRBV27 and J is TRBJ2-3; D unclear. The CDR3 has 14 residues. Germline V gene data show CDR1 as MNHEY and CDR2 as SMNVEV (reference sequence). V was shortened by 4 bases and J by 5 bases, with 13 bases between the two germline ends. The CDR3 spells CASSWALTGDTQYF. CDR3 nucleotide sequence: TGTGCCAGCAGTTGGGCCCTTACGGGAGATACGCAGTATTTT.

J is TRBJ2-7 and V is TRBV7-2; D might be TRBD2 (6 bases). V was trimmed by 7 bases and J by 2 bases, leaving 15 bases between them. In germline, CDR1 is SGHTA, CDR2 FQGNSA. There are 14 residues in the CDR3. The CDR3 reads CASTPGGFTYEQYF. CDR3 in DNA: TGTGCCAGCACCCCCGGGGGATTTACCTACGAGCAGTACTTC.

The rearrangement links TRBV5-1 to TRBJ2-5; the D gene is possibly TRBD2 (6 bases). Trimming pared 0 bases from V and 1 base from J, leaving 7 bases between. The CDR3 spans 14 residues. CDR1 and CDR2 (germline): SGHRS, YFSETQ. CDR3 DNA sequence: TGCGCCAGCAGCTTGGTGGGGGGCCAAGAGACCCAGTACTTC. This translates into CASSLVGGQETQYF. The full variable domain, its missing parts supplied by reference TRBV5-1 and TRBJ2-5, is KAGVTQTPRYLIKTRGQQVTLSCSPISGHRSVSWYQQTPGQGLQFLFEYFSETQRNKGNFPGRFSGRQFSNSRSEMNVSTLELGDSALYLCASSLVGGQETQYFGPGTRLLVL.

The chain is built from TRBV5-1 and TRBJ2-7, with a possible D match to TRBD2 (6 bases). The CDR3 loop spans 14 amino acids. Germline V gene sequence: CDR1 SGHRS, CDR2 YFSETQ. V shed 0 bases and J shed 6 bases, with 13 bases lying between them. The CDR3 here is CASSLGYQAGEQYF. DNA for the CDR3: TGCGCCAGCAGCTTGGGCTACCAAGCGGGCGAGCAGTACTTC. Looking up the rest from reference TRBV5-1 and TRBJ2-7 gives the full variable domain: KAGVTQTPRYLIKTRGQQVTLSCSPISGHRSVSWYQQTPGQGLQFLFEYFSETQRNKGNFPGRFSGRQFSNSRSEMNVSTLELGDSALYLCASSLGYQAGEQYFGPGTRLTVT.

This clone occurred once. V gene TRBV24-1 combines with J gene TRBJ1-2, with 10 bases fitting TRBD1. V dropped 3 bases and J dropped 8; count of bases not matched to a gene: 8. The CDR3 spans 15 residues. Germline V gives CDR1 KGHDR, CDR2 SFDVKD. CDR3 protein: CATSDRQGATDGYTF. The CDR3 bases are TGTGCCACCAGTGATAGACAGGGGGCGACTGACGGCTACACCTTC.

The genes are TRBV4-1 and TRBJ1-4, with no clear D. The CDR3 totals 13 residues. Deletions cut 1 base from V and 8 bases from J, with 8 bases between. Looked up from germline, CDR1 is MGHRA and CDR2 is YSYEKL. CDR3 DNA: TGCGCCAGCAGCCAAGCTATTACGGAAAAACTGTTTTTT. Protein: CASSQAITEKLFF.

The chain employs TRBV9 and TRBJ2-3, with a weak D call TRBD1 (5 bases). Trimming took off 4 bases at V and 7 bases at J, with 16 bases between the two ends. The CDR3 is 14 residues long. CDR1 and CDR2 from the germline V gene are SGDLS and YYNGEE. The CDR3 loop reads CASSTILGDNTQYF. The CDR3 DNA reads TGTGCCAGCAGCACGATTCTAGGGGATAATACGCAGTATTTT.

The chain couples TRBV2 to TRBJ2-6; D remains ambiguous. With 7 bases removed from V and 4 bases from J, the gap between germline ends came to 14 bases. The germline gives CDR1 SNHLY, CDR2 FYNNEI. The CDR3 loop spans 15 amino acids. The CDR3, as DNA: TGTGCCAGCACCGCCGGTGGTGGAGGGGCCAACGTCCTGACTTTC. This gives the protein CASTAGGGGANVLTF.

The CDR3 DNA sequence: TGTGCCAGCAGCTTAGCTCTAGCGGGATGGGAGACCCAGTACTTC. It specifies CASSLALAGWETQYF. The chain is built from TRBV7-9 and TRBJ2-5, with 9 positions matching TRBD2. Germline V gene data show CDR1 as SEHNR and CDR2 as FQNEAQ (reference sequence). Trimming cost V 0 bases and J 5 bases; bases outside gene matches: 4. CDR3 length: 15 amino acids.

The chain employs TRBV24-1 and TRBJ2-7; D uncertain. The germline V gene has CDR1 KGHDR and CDR2 SFDVKD. This CDR3 has 12 amino acids. V lost 1 base and J lost 5, with 5 bases in between. For the CDR3, the DNA is TGTGCCACCAGTGATTTAGGAAACGAGCAGTACTTC. Amino acid sequence: CATSDLGNEQYF.

The rearrangement joins TRBV6-6 to TRBJ1-1; a possible D gene is TRBD1 (5 bases). The CDR3 covers 13 residues. Germline lookup yields CDR1 MNHNY and CDR2 SVGAGI (reference sequence). V was pared by 5 bases and J by 4 bases, with 11 bases between. CDR3 bases: TGTGCCAGCAGTCATAAAAGGGGCACTGAAGCTTTCTTT. Amino acids: CASSHKRGTEAFF.

The CDR3 DNA is TGTGCCAGCAGCCAAGAATCGTCCAGGGCGGAGACCCAGTACTTC. Protein sequence: CASSQESSRAETQYF. V and J are TRBV3-1 (or the pseudogene TRBV3-2) and TRBJ2-5, with D maybe TRBD1 (5 bases). Germline V CDR1 and CDR2: LGHDT, YNNKEL (reference sequence). V was trimmed by 0 bases and J by 5 bases, leaving 13 bases between them. The CDR3 loop spans 15 amino acids.

This rearrangement joins TRBV5-1 to TRBJ2-5; TRBD2 is a possible D gene (6 bases). V lost 4 bases to trimming and J lost 6 bases, with 16 bases between them. This CDR3 comprises 14 residues. Germline V CDR1 and CDR2: SGHRS, YFSETQ. The CDR3 nucleotides read TGCGCCAGCAGCGATGGACACGGGGGAAAGACCCAGTACTTC. Translating gives CASSDGHGGKTQYF.

The chain links TRBV6-1 to TRBJ1-2, with a tentative D call TRBD1 (6 bases). V lost 1 base and J lost 4, with 13 bases in between. Germline-derived CDR1 and CDR2 are MNHNS and SASEGT. The CDR3 is made up of 15 amino acids. The CDR3 protein is CASSEGVTGSYGYTF. In nucleotides, the CDR3 is TGTGCCAGCAGTGAAGGTGTCACAGGGAGCTATGGCTACACCTTC.

The J gene is TRBJ2-2, the V gene TRBV27, with a possible D match to TRBD2 (5 bases). Trimming pared 4 bases from V and 5 bases from J, leaving 14 bases between. This CDR3 is built from 15 residues. Germline V CDR1 and CDR2: MNHEY, SMNVEV (reference sequence). The chain's CDR3 is CASSSPGIRTGELFF. CDR3 nucleotides: TGTGCCAGCAGTTCCCCCGGGATTCGGACCGGGGAGCTGTTTTTT.

V and J are TRBV28 and TRBJ1-2; D unclear. The CDR3 runs to 13 residues. Between the trimmed V and J ends, which lost 4 bases and 8 bases, there was a span of 14 bases. The germline V gene encodes CDR1 MDHEN and CDR2 SYDVKM. CDR3 bases: TGTGCCAGCAGTTCCCCGGCCCTGCACGGCTACACCTTC. This sequence encodes CASSSPALHGYTF.

V is TRBV15 and J is TRBJ1-1; 8 bases agree with TRBD1. This CDR3 is built from 15 residues. Per the germline V gene, CDR1 is LNHNV and CDR2 is YYDKDF (reference sequence). The junction had 9 bases not matched to a gene; V was cut back by 9 bases and J by 0 bases. CDR3 protein: CATSPKTGVNTEAFF. CDR3 DNA sequence: TGTGCCACTTCACCTAAGACAGGGGTGAACACTGAAGCTTTCTTT.

This chain links TRBV13 with TRBJ1-6, with TRBD1 matching 7 bases. This CDR3 region has 14 residues. Germline trimming cut 5 bases from V and 7 bases from J; bases unmatched to any gene: 5. CDR1 is PRHDT, CDR2 FYEKMQ, per germline (reference sequence). CDR3 DNA: TGTGCCAGCAGCAGGACAGGTGAGAATTCACCCCTCCACTTT. Residues: CASSRTGENSPLHF.

J is TRBJ2-1 and V is TRBV6-5, with 7 bases identical to TRBD2. The CDR3 runs to 15 residues. The ends lost 3 bases at V and 8 bases at J; junction bases unmatched: 10. Germline V lookup: CDR1 MNHEY, CDR2 SVGAGI. The CDR3 reads CASSYLGQGGDEQFF. The CDR3 nucleotides are TGTGCCAGCAGTTATTTGGGGCAGGGAGGGGATGAGCAGTTCTTC.